The 13 T cell receptor beta chains in this list originate from one sample, sequenced in a study of vaccination effects on CD4 cells after COVID-19. Produced via immunoSEQ multiplex PCR; TCRdb's table is partial and in-frame only. The sample has tens of thousands of clones; around 69% are singletons. Antigen-specific CD4+ T cells expanded by the ViraFEST assay with viral peptide pools were then sequenced. Upon completion of under eleven days in culture, CD4+ T cells were isolated. Participants each got two BNT162b2 or mRNA-1273 vaccine doses. Their antigens remain unidentified. Sequences were derived from CD4+ T cells from PBMCs cultured with HCoV-229E spike peptides, sampled after COVID-19 vaccination. These TCRs come from a human donor who received a COVID-19 vaccine.

The chain has TRBV5-1 and TRBJ2-2, with TRBD1 matching over 8 bases. Trimming took 8 bases from V and 3 from J; bases not matched to a gene: 3. CDR1 SGHRS and CDR2 YFSETQ come from the germline V gene. This CDR3 is 13 amino acids long. This CDR3 is CASGQGYTGELFF. CDR3 bases: TGCGCCAGTGGACAGGGATACACCGGGGAGCTGTTTTTT.

V gene TRBV20-1 combines with J gene TRBJ2-5, with D maybe TRBD2 (5 bases). Germline V gene data show CDR1 as DFQATT and CDR2 as SNEGSKA (reference sequence). The germline V and J ends were trimmed by 5 bases and 4 bases, with 17 bases remaining between them. The length of the CDR3 is 14 residues. The CDR3 nucleotides read TGCAGTGCTGGTGTGGTCCTAGGAGGAGAGACCCAGTACTTC. Translated: CSAGVVLGGETQYF.

The CDR3 DNA reads TGTGCCAGCAGGGAGAGTAGCGGGGTCGTCGTGGGTGAGCAGTTCTTC. This encodes CASRESSGVVVGEQFF. The rearrangement uses TRBV2 and TRBJ2-1, with 8 bases aligning to TRBD2. Germline V CDR1 and CDR2: SNHLY, FYNNEI. The ends lost 6 bases at V and 9 bases at J; junction bases unmatched: 16. This CDR3 has 16 amino acids.

The rearrangement uses TRBV6-4 and TRBJ2-3; 7 nucleotides line up with TRBD1. CDR1 and CDR2 from the germline V gene are MRHNA and SNTAGT. V shed 3 bases and J 1 base; nucleotides not matched to a gene: 4. The CDR3 runs to 15 residues. In DNA, the CDR3 is TGTGCCAGCAGTGAGGACCAGGGGGGCACAGATACGCAGTATTTT. Translated, it gives CASSEDQGGTDTQYF.

V usage is TRBV10-3 and J usage is TRBJ2-1, with 9 bases fitting TRBD2. This CDR3 has 17 residues. The junction had 9 bases not matched to a gene; V was cut back by 4 bases and J by 2 bases. The germline CDR1 and CDR2 sequences are ENHRY and SYGVKD. DNA for the CDR3: TGTGCCATCAGTGGGCCGGGTGCTAGCGGGGCCTACAATGAGCAGTTCTTC. Its translation: CAISGPGASGAYNEQFF.

V gene TRBV19 combines with J gene TRBJ1-3; 8 bases map to TRBD1. The V segment lost 5 bases and the J segment 3 bases; nucleotides outside the gene matches: 3. CDR1 is LNHDA and CDR2 is SQIVND in the germline V gene (reference sequence). The length of the CDR3 is 14 residues. Here the CDR3 DNA reads TGTGCCAGTAGTCGCGGACAGGGTGGAAACACCATATATTTT. This encodes CASSRGQGGNTIYF.

The chain is built from TRBV6-5 and TRBJ1-1; D not certain. The ends were cut back, 0 bases at V and 7 bases at J, with 12 bases in the middle. Germline CDR1 is MNHEY and CDR2 is SVGAGI. The CDR3 spans 14 residues. CDR3 amino acids: CASSYSPASGEAFF. Written as DNA, the CDR3 is TGTGCCAGCAGTTACTCCCCTGCTTCGGGTGAAGCTTTCTTT.

V gene TRBV7-9 combines with J gene TRBJ2-2, with 10 bases matching TRBD2. Germline V gene data show CDR1 as SEHNR and CDR2 as FQNEAQ (reference sequence). Trimming took 3 bases from V and 0 from J; bases not matched to a gene: 7. This CDR3 spans 18 amino acids. The CDR3 loop reads CASSFRTSGVSNTGELFF. The CDR3 nucleotides are TGTGCCAGCAGCTTCCGCACTAGCGGGGTCTCGAACACCGGGGAGCTGTTTTTT.

J is TRBJ1-1 and V is TRBV28; D remains unclear. Looked up from germline, CDR1 is MDHEN and CDR2 is SYDVKM. V was cut by 7 bases and J by 3 bases, with 6 bases left in between. The CDR3 has 11 amino acids. The CDR3 DNA reads as TGTGCCAGCAAGGAGGACACTGAAGCTTTCTTT. This translates into CASKEDTEAFF.

The chain uses TRBV6-7 and TRBJ1-3; D is unresolved. Being an ORF, TRBV6-7 has a function that is uncertain. There are 17 residues in the CDR3. Trimming removed 1 base at V and 0 bases at J, with 13 bases between. In nucleotides, the CDR3 is TGTGCCAGCAGTTACTGGAGAACAAGACTCTCTGGAAACACCATATATTTT. It is translated as CASSYWRTRLSGNTIYF.

This clone was found a few times. The genes are TRBV2 and TRBJ1-6; the D gene is possibly TRBD1 (6 bases). Germline V gene data show CDR1 as SNHLY and CDR2 as FYNNEI. This CDR3 has 15 residues. V lost 8 bases and J 6 bases, leaving 17 bases between the germline ends. In DNA, the CDR3 is TGTGCCAGCGTGGACAGACCTACGGGTAATTCACCCCTCCACTTT. It translates to CASVDRPTGNSPLHF.

In its sample, this clone was seen once. V usage is TRBV7-2 and J usage is TRBJ1-1, with no clear D. Germline CDR1 SGHTA, CDR2 FQGNSA. The CDR3 runs to 14 residues. The V gene lost 1 base and the J gene lost 5 bases, with 11 bases spanning the gap. In DNA, the CDR3 is TGTGCCAGCAGCTTAGGGATACGAACGACTGAAGCTTTCTTT. It translates to CASSLGIRTTEAFF.

This chain links TRBV3-1 (or the pseudogene TRBV3-2) with TRBJ2-2, with D perhaps given as TRBD1 or TRBD2 (5 bases each). There are 17 residues in the CDR3. The V gene's germline CDR1 is LGHDT and CDR2 YNNKEL (reference sequence). V gave up 4 bases and J gave up 8 bases, with 23 bases separating them. The CDR3 DNA reads as TGTGCCAGCAGCCTTCCCCGCTCGGTCGGGACGAATGGGGAGCTGTTTTTT. Translated, it gives CASSLPRSVGTNGELFF.